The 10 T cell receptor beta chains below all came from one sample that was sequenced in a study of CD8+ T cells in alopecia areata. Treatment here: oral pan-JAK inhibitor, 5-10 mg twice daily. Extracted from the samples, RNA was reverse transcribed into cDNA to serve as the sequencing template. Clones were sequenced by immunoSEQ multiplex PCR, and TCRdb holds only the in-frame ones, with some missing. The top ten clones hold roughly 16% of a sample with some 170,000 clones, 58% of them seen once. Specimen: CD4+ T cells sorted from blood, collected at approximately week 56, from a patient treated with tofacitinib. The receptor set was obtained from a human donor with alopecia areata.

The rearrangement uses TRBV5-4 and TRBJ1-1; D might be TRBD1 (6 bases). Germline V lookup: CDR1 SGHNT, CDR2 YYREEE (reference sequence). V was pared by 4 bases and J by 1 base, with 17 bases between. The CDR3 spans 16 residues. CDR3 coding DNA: TGTGCCAGCAGCCGAGGATTACGGGACAAGAACACTGAAGCTTTCTTT. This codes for CASSRGLRDKNTEAFF.

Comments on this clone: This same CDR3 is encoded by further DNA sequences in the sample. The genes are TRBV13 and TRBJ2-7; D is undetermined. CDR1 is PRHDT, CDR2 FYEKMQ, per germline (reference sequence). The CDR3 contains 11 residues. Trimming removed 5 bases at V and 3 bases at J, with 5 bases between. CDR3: CASSLNYEQYF. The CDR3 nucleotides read TGTGCCAGCAGCCTAAACTACGAGCAGTACTTC.

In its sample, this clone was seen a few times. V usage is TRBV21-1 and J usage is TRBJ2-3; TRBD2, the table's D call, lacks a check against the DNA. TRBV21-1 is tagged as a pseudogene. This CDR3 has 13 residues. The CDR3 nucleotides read TGTGCCCGGGCGGGGGGTGTCACAGATACGCAGTATTTT. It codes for CARAGGVTDTQYF.

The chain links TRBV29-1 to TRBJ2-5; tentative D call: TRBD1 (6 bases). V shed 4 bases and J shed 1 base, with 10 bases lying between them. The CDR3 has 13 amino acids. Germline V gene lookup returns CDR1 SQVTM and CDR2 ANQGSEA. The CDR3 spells CSVAGEGQETQYF. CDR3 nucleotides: TGCAGCGTTGCAGGGGAAGGCCAAGAGACCCAGTACTTC. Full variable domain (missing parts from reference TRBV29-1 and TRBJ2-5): SAVISQKPSRDICQRGTSLTIQCQVDSQVTMMFWYRQQPGQSLTLIATANQGSEATYESGFVIDKFPISRPNLTFSTLTVSNMSPEDSSIYLCSVAGEGQETQYFGPGTRLLVL.

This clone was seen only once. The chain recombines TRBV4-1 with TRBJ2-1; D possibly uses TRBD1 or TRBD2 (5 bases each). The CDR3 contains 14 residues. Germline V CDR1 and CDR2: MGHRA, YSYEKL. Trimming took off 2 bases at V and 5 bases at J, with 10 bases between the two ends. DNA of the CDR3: TGCGCCAGCAGCCAATCCAGGGACCACAATGAGCAGTTCTTC. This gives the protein CASSQSRDHNEQFF.

CDR3: CASSPPQPNEKLFF. In DNA form, the CDR3 reads TGTGCCAGCTCACCCCCACAGCCTAATGAAAAACTGTTTTTT. The chain has TRBV18 and TRBJ1-4; no firm D call. The germline V gene encodes CDR1 KGHSH and CDR2 LQKENI. The CDR3 covers 14 residues. Deletions cut 3 bases from V and 3 bases from J, with 8 bases between.

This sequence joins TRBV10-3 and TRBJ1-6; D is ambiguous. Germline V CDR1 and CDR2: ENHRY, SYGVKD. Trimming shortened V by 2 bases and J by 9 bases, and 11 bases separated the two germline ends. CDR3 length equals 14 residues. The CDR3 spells CAISEPGNRSPLHF. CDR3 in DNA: TGTGCCATCAGTGAGCCAGGAAATCGTTCACCCCTCCACTTT.

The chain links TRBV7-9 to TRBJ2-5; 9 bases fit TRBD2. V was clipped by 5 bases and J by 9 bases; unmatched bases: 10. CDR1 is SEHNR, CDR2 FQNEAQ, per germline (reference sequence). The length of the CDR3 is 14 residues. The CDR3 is CASSKTSGIAAQYF. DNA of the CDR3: TGTGCCAGCAGCAAGACTAGCGGAATAGCGGCCCAGTACTTC.

CDR3 in amino acids: CASRTTGEQYF. Written as DNA, the CDR3 is TGTGCCAGCAGAACTACGGGGGAGCAGTACTTC. The V call is TRBV6-5, the J call TRBJ2-7, with D tentatively TRBD2 (5 bases). Germline values: CDR1 MNHEY, CDR2 SVGAGI. Trimming pared 6 bases from V and 7 bases from J, leaving 10 bases between. The length of the CDR3 is 11 residues.

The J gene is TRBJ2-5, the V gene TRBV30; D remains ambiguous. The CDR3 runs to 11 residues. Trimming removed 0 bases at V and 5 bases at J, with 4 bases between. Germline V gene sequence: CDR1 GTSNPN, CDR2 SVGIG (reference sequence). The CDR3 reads CAWSVWETQYF. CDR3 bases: TGTGCCTGGAGTGTTTGGGAGACCCAGTACTTC.